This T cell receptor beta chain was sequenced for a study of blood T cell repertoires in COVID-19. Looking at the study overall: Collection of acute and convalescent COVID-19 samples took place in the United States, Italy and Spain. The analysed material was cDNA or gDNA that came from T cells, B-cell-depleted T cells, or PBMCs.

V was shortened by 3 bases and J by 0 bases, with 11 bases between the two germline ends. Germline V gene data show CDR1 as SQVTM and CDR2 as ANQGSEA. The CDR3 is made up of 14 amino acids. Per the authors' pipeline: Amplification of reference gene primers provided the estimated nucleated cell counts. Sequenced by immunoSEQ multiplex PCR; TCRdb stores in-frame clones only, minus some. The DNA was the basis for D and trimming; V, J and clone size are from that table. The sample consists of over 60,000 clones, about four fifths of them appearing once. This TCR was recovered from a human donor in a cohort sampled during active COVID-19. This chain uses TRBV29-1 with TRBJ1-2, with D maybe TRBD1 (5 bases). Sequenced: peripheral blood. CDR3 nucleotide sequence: TGCAGCGTTGAGGCAGGGCGGACTAACTATGGCTACACCTTC. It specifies CSVEAGRTNYGYTF.